This TCR beta chain was obtained from a study of human T cells and chemical hapten exposure. The CDR3 is made up of 11 amino acids. Per germline, CDR1 MNHNY and CDR2 SVGAGI (reference sequence). V was shortened by 11 bases and J by 11 bases, with 18 bases between the two germline ends. This clonotype was detected a few times. Time point indicated: patch test 2, 6 weeks after DPC sensitization. Treatment noted: therapeutic diphenylcyclopropenone sensitization with weekly scalp DPC. TCRdb passed the RACE reads through MiXCR, listing each CDR3 protein once. The sample records approximately 82,000 distinct CDR3 sequences, 6.5% to 8.5% being singletons.

This chain joins TRBV6-6 and TRBJ1-1, with a possible D match to TRBD1 (5 bases). This sequence originates from a young woman with alopecia areata. Some clones in this sample may be carry-over from other donors' samples. The specimen comprised whole blood, sampled in connection with sensitization to the hapten diphenylcyclopropenone (DPC). The CDR3 loop is CAASGGIGAFF. Written as DNA, the CDR3 is TGTGCCGCATCCGGGGGGATAGGGGCTTTCTTT.